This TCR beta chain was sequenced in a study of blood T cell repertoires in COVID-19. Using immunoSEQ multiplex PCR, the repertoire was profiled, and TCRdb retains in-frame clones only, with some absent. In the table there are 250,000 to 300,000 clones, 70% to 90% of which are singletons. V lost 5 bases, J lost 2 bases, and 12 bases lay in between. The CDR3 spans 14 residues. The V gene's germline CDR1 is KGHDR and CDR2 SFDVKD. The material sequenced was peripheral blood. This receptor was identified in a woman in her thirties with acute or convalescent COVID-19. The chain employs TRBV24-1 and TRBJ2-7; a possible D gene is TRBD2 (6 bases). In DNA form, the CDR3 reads TGTGCCACCAGTGTCGGGGGACTTCCCTACGAGCAGTACTTC. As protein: CATSVGGLPYEQYF.